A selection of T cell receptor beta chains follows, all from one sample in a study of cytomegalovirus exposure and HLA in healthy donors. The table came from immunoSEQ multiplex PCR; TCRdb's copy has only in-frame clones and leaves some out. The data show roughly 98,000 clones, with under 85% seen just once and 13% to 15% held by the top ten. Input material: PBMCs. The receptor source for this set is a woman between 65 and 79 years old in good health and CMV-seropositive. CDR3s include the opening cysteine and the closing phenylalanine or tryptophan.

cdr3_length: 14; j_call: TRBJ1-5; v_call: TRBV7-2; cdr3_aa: CASSLKGGNQPQHF
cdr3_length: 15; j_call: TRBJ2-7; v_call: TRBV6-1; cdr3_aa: CASSEGGQGHYEQYF
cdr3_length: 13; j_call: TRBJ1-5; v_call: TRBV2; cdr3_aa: CASSLGGVQPQHF
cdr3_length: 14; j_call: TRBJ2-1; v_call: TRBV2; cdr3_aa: CASTKTGIHNEQFF
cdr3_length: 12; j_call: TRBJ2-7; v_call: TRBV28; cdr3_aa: CASRKGIYEQYF
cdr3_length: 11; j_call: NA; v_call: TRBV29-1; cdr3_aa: CSAAGTGELFF
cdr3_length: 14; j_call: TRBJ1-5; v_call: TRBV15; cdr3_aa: CATSSDRGGQPQHF
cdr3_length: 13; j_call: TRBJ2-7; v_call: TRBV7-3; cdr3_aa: CASSSTPNYEQYF
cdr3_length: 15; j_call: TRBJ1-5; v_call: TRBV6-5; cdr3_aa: CASKISRGNNQPQHF
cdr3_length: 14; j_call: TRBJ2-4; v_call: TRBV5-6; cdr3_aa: CASSPIGQQNIQYF
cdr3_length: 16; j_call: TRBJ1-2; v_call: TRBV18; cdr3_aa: CASSPPTGGSARGYTF
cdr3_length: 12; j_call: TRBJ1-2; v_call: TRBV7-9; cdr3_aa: CASSSQSFGYTF
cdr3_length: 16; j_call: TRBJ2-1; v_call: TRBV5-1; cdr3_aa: CASSSTGGGTHNEQFF
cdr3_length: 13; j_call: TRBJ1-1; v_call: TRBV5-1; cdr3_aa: CASSLAGRSEAFF
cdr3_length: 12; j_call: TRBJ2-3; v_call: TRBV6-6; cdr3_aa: CASSPDRYTQYF
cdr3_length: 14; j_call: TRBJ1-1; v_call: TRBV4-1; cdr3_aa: CASSQRQTNTEAFF
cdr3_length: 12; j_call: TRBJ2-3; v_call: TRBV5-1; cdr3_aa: CASSLLSDTQYF